This T cell receptor beta chain was found in a study of T-cell memory formation after mild COVID-19. About this clonotype: Its target is unknown.

V lost 0 bases, J lost 8 bases, and 3 bases stayed unmatched. Germline values: CDR1 SGDLS, CDR2 YYNGEE. The CDR3 length is 15 residues. The 5'RACE method, run with constant-segment primers, produced TCR alpha and TCR beta cDNA libraries (carrying sample barcodes and UMIs). One entry per CDR3 protein results from TCRdb running MiXCR on the 5' RACE reads. Among fewer than 300,000 distinct CDR3 sequences listed, approximately 19% were seen once. Points from the study as a whole: Second-wave clones reaching peak frequency on day 37 lacked confirmed SARS-CoV-2 specificity. Pre-infection memory already had some responding clones, implying cross-reactive memory joined.

This clonotype was obtained from a man aged 18 to 29 who had mild COVID-19 (a few samples of this study predate the infection). Cell type and time point are not known. This chain connects TRBV9 to TRBJ2-1; 12 bases fit TRBD1. The sample consisted of PBMCs or a T cell subset sorted from them (not recorded which). CDR3 nucleotides: TGTGCCAGCAGCGTAGAGGGACAGGGGGCAGATGAGCAGTTCTTC. This encodes CASSVEGQGADEQFF.